These T cell receptor beta chains were read from a single sample in a study of blood T cells in healthy people across ages. A single record per CDR3 protein comes from TCRdb applying MiXCR to the 5' RACE reads. The sample carries approximately 810,000 distinct CDR3 sequences, under 30% recorded once. The sample consisted of blood. The source is a woman of 80 years or more in good health. The CDR3 runs from the conserved cysteine through the conserved F or W. The D gene is left open where the match is weak. Expanded clones get a size class; other rows say once, few or many, or leave the size out.

clone_size: .; j_call: TRBJ1-4; v_call: TRBV4-1; d_call: .; cdr3_aa: CASSQEQGLRTEKLFF; cdr3_nt: TGCGCCAGCAGCCAAGAGCAGGGATTGAGGACGGAAAAACTGTTTTTT
clone_size: .; j_call: TRBJ1-2; v_call: TRBV18; d_call: .; cdr3_aa: CASSPDQPANYGYTF; cdr3_nt: TGTGCCAGCTCACCGGACCAGCCTGCTAACTATGGCTACACCTTC
clone_size: many; j_call: TRBJ2-1; v_call: TRBV6-1; d_call: .; cdr3_aa: CASSEQGVPDNWQFF; cdr3_nt: TGTGCCAGCAGTGAACAGGGAGTTCCTGACAATTGGCAGTTCTTC
clone_size: .; j_call: TRBJ1-5; v_call: TRBV20-1; d_call: .; cdr3_aa: CSARQGSSNQPQHF; cdr3_nt: TGCAGTGCTCGCCAGGGATCGAGCAATCAGCCCCAGCATTTT
clone_size: .; j_call: TRBJ1-1; v_call: TRBV9; d_call: TRBD1; cdr3_aa: CASSIRDRDTEAFF; cdr3_nt: TGTGCCAGCAGCATAAGGGACAGGGACACTGAAGCTTTCTTT
clone_size: many; j_call: TRBJ1-5; v_call: TRBV20-1; d_call: .; cdr3_aa: CSASGRGEQPQHF; cdr3_nt: TGCAGTGCTAGTGGCAGGGGCGAACAGCCCCAGCATTTT
clone_size: many; j_call: TRBJ2-1; v_call: TRBV10-2; d_call: TRBD1; cdr3_aa: CASREQGDNEQFF; cdr3_nt: TGCGCCAGCAGGGAACAGGGGGACAATGAGCAGTTCTTC
clone_size: few; j_call: TRBJ1-5; v_call: TRBV24-1; d_call: TRBD1; cdr3_aa: CATSETGGGQPQHF; cdr3_nt: TGTGCCACCAGTGAGACAGGGGGAGGGCAGCCCCAGCATTTT
clone_size: many; j_call: TRBJ2-5; v_call: TRBV25-1; d_call: .; cdr3_aa: CASSEYSVQETQYF; cdr3_nt: TGTGCCAGCAGTGAATATTCCGTACAAGAGACCCAGTACTTC
clone_size: many; j_call: TRBJ1-2; v_call: TRBV12-3/TRBV12-4; d_call: .; cdr3_aa: CASSSGVNGQPLGNYGYTF; cdr3_nt: TGTGCCAGCAGTTCGGGTGTTAATGGACAGCCATTGGGGAACTATGGCTACACCTTC
clone_size: .; j_call: TRBJ1-1; v_call: TRBV20-1; d_call: .; cdr3_aa: CSAYIGGRNTEAFF; cdr3_nt: TGCAGTGCTTACATTGGGGGCCGGAACACTGAAGCTTTCTTT
clone_size: many; j_call: TRBJ1-2; v_call: TRBV3-1; d_call: .; cdr3_aa: CASSQEQNYGYTF; cdr3_nt: TGTGCCAGCAGCCAAGAACAAAACTATGGCTACACCTTC
clone_size: .; j_call: TRBJ2-1; v_call: TRBV30; d_call: .; cdr3_aa: CAWSVFSVYNEQFF; cdr3_nt: TGTGCCTGGAGTGTTTTTTCGGTCTACAATGAGCAGTTCTTC
clone_size: few; j_call: TRBJ1-5; v_call: TRBV6-1; d_call: .; cdr3_aa: CASSEMAGYSNQPQHF; cdr3_nt: TGTGCCAGCAGTGAAATGGCCGGGTATAGCAATCAGCCCCAGCATTTT
clone_size: many; j_call: TRBJ2-1; v_call: TRBV7-8; d_call: .; cdr3_aa: CASSPPAGLGSYNEQFF; cdr3_nt: TGTGCCAGCAGCCCCCCGGCCGGCCTGGGCTCCTACAATGAGCAGTTCTTC
clone_size: many; j_call: TRBJ2-1; v_call: TRBV25-1; d_call: TRBD2; cdr3_aa: CASSETGLAGVNEQFF; cdr3_nt: TGTGCCAGCAGTGAAACGGGACTAGCGGGGGTAAATGAGCAGTTCTTC
clone_size: many; j_call: TRBJ2-7; v_call: TRBV6-1; d_call: .; cdr3_aa: CASSEAPIYEQYF; cdr3_nt: TGTGCCAGCAGTGAAGCGCCTATCTACGAGCAGTACTTC
clone_size: many; j_call: TRBJ2-4; v_call: TRBV2; d_call: .; cdr3_aa: CASSEVRTKNIQYF; cdr3_nt: TGTGCCAGCAGTGAAGTCCGGACCAAAAACATTCAGTACTTC
clone_size: .; j_call: TRBJ1-6; v_call: TRBV6-5; d_call: TRBD1; cdr3_aa: CASRLGDRAYSPLHF; cdr3_nt: TGTGCCAGCAGACTTGGGGACAGGGCCTATTCACCCCTCCACTTT
clone_size: .; j_call: TRBJ2-3; v_call: TRBV18; d_call: TRBD1; cdr3_aa: CASSPRRVGQGVGDTQYF; cdr3_nt: TGTGCCAGCTCACCACGGAGGGTCGGACAGGGGGTAGGAGATACGCAGTATTTT
clone_size: .; j_call: TRBJ2-1; v_call: TRBV9; d_call: .; cdr3_aa: CASSAPRVSPYNEQFF; cdr3_nt: TGTGCCAGCAGCGCCCCCCGCGTAAGCCCCTACAATGAGCAGTTCTTC
clone_size: .; j_call: TRBJ2-1; v_call: TRBV7-2; d_call: .; cdr3_aa: CASSLARRHYNEQFF; cdr3_nt: TGTGCCAGCAGCTTAGCTCGCAGGCACTACAATGAGCAGTTCTTC
clone_size: many; j_call: TRBJ2-3; v_call: TRBV5-6; d_call: TRBD2; cdr3_aa: CASSIRLADRRGDTQYF; cdr3_nt: TGTGCCAGCAGCATCAGACTAGCGGACCGAAGGGGAGATACGCAGTATTTT
clone_size: few; j_call: TRBJ2-1; v_call: TRBV27; d_call: .; cdr3_aa: CASSLSGRGGDEQFF; cdr3_nt: TGTGCCAGCAGTTTATCCGGCAGGGGGGGGGATGAGCAGTTCTTC
clone_size: few; j_call: TRBJ2-2; v_call: TRBV6-5; d_call: .; cdr3_aa: CASRATGYTGELFF; cdr3_nt: TGTGCCAGCAGAGCCACAGGGTACACCGGGGAGCTGTTTTTT
clone_size: many; j_call: TRBJ2-7; v_call: TRBV6-2/TRBV6-3; d_call: TRBD2; cdr3_aa: CASSYAGTNYEQYF; cdr3_nt: TGTGCCAGCAGTTACGCCGGGACTAACTACGAGCAGTACTTC
clone_size: .; j_call: TRBJ2-2; v_call: TRBV2; d_call: TRBD1; cdr3_aa: CASSDVRDRRVGERFF; cdr3_nt: TGTGCCAGCAGTGACGTCCGGGACAGGCGAGTCGGGGAGCGGTTTTTT